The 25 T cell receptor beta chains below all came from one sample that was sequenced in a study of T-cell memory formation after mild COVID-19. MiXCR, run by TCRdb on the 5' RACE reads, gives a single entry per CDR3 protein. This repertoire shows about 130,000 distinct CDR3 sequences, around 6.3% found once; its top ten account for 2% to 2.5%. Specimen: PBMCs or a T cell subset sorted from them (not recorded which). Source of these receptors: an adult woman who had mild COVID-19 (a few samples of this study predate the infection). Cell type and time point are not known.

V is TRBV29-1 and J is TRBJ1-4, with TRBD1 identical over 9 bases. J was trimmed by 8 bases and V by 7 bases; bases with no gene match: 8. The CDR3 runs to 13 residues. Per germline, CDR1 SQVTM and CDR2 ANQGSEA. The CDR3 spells CSATGGRGEKLFF. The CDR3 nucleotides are TGCAGCGCAACAGGGGGCCGTGGGGAAAAACTGTTTTTT.

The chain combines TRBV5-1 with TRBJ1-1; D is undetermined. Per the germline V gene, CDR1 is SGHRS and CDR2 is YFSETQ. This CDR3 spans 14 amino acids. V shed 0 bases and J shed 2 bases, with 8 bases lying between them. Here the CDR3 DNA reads TGCGCCAGCAGCTTGGATGGCGGCAACACTGAAGCTTTCTTT. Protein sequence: CASSLDGGNTEAFF.

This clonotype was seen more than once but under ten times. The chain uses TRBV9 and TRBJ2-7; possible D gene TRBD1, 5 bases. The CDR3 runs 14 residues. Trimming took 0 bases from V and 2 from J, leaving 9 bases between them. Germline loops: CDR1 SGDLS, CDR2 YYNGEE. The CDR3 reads CASSVAPGPYEQYF. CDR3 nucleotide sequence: TGTGCCAGCAGCGTAGCGCCAGGGCCCTACGAGCAGTACTTC.

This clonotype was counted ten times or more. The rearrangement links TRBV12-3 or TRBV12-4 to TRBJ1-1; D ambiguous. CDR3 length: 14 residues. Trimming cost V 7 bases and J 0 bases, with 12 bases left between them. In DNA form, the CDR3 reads TGTGCCAGCACTCCCCAGCGGGTGAACACTGAAGCTTTCTTT. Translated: CASTPQRVNTEAFF.

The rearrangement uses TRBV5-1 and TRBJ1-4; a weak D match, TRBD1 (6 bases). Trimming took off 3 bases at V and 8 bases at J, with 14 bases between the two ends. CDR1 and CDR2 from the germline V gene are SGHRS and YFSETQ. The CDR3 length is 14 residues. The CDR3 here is CASSSPEGGEKLFF. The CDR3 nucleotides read TGCGCCAGCAGCTCTCCCGAGGGGGGCGAAAAACTGTTTTTT.

The CDR3 bases are TGCAGTAGCCGACAGGGTCATAACTATGGCTACACCTTC. It is translated as CSSRQGHNYGYTF. This chain uses TRBV20-1 with TRBJ1-2; 7 nucleotides match TRBD1. From germline, CDR1 is DFQATT and CDR2 SNEGSKA (reference sequence). J gave up 1 base and V 8 bases, and 7 bases lay outside the gene matches. The CDR3 runs to 13 residues.

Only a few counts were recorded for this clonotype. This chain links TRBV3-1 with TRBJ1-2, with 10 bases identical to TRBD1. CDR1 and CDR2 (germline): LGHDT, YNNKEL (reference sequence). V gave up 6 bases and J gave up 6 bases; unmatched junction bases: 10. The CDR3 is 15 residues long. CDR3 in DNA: TGTGCCAGCAGACCCGGGACAGGGGCGTTTCATGGCTACACCTTC. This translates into CASRPGTGAFHGYTF.

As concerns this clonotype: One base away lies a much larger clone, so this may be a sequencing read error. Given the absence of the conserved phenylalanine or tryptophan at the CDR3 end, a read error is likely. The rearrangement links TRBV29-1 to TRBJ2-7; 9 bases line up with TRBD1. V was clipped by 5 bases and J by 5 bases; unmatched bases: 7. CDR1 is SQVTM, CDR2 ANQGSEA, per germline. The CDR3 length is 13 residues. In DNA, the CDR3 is TGCAGCGTTAACAGGGGGCGCAACCACGAGCAGTACTTA. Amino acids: CSVNRGRNHEQYL.

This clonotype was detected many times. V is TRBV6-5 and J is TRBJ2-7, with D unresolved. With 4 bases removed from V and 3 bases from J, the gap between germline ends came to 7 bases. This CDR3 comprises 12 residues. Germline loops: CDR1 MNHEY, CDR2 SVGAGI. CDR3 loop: CASSFGVYEQYF. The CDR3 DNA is TGTGCCAGCAGTTTTGGAGTCTACGAGCAGTACTTC.

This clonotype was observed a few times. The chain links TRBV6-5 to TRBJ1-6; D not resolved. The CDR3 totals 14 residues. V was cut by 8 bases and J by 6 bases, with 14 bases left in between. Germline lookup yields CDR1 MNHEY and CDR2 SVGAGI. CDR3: CASSRDEGNSPLHF. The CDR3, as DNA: TGTGCCAGCTCGAGGGATGAGGGTAATTCACCCCTCCACTTT.

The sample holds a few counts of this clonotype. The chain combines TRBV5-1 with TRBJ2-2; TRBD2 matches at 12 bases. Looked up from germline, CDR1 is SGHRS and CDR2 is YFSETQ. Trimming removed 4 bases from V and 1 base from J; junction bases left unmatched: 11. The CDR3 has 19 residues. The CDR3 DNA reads TGCGCCAGCAGCGTTGGATTGGCTAGCGGGAGGGTGAACACCGGGGAGCTGTTTTTT. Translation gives CASSVGLASGRVNTGELFF.

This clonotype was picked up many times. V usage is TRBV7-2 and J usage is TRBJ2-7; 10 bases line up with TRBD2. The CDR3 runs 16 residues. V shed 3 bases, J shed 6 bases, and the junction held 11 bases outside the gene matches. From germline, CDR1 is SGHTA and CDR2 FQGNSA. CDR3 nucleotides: TGTGCCAGCAGCTTGACGGGAGCGGGAGGGCCAGCCGAGCAGTACTTC. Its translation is CASSLTGAGGPAEQYF.

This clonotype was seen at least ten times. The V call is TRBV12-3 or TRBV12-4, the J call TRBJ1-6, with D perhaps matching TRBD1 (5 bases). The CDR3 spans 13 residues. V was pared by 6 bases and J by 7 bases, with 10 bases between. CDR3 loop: CASSETENSPLHF. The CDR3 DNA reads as TGTGCCAGCAGCGAGACAGAGAATTCACCCCTCCACTTT.

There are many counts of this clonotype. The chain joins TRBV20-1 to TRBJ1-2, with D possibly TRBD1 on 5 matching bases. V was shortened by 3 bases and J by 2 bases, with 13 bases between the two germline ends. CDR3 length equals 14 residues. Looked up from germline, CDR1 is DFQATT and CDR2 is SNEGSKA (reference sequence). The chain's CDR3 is CSASSPRANYGYTF. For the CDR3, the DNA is TGCAGTGCTAGTTCGCCCAGGGCAAACTATGGCTACACCTTC.

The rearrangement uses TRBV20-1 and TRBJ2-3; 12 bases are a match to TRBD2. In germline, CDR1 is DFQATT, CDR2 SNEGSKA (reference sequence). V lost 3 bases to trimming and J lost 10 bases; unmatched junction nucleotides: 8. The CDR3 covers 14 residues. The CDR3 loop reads CSASPTSGSGAQYF. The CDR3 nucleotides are TGCAGTGCTAGTCCGACTAGCGGGAGTGGGGCGCAGTATTTT.

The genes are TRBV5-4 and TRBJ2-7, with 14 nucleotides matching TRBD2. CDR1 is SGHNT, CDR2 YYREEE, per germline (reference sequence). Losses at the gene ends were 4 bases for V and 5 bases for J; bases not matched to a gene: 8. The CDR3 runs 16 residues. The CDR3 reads CASSTTSGGALNEQYF. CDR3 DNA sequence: TGTGCCAGCAGCACGACTAGCGGGGGGGCCTTAAACGAGCAGTACTTC.

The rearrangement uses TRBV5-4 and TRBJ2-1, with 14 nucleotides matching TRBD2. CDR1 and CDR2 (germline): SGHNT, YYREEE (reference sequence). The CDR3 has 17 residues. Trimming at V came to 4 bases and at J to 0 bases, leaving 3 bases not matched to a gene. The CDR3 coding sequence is TGTGCCAGCAGCAGAGGGACTAGCGGGAGCTCCTACAATGAGCAGTTCTTC. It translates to CASSRGTSGSSYNEQFF.

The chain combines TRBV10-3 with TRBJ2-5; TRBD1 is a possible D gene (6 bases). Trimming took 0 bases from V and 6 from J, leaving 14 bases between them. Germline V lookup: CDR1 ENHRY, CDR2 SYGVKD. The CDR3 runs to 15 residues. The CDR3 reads CAISESGGQGKTQYF. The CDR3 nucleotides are TGTGCCATCAGTGAGTCCGGAGGTCAGGGGAAGACCCAGTACTTC.

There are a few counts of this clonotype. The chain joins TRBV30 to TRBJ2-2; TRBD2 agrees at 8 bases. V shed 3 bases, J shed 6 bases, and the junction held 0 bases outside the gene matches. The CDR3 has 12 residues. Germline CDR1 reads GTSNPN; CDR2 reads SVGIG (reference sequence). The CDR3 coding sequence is TGTGCCTGGAGGGGACTAGCCGGGGAGCTGTTTTTT. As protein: CAWRGLAGELFF. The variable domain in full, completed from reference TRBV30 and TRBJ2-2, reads SQTIHQWPATLVQPVGSPLSLECTVEGTSNPNLYWYRQAAGRGLQLLFYSVGIGQISSEVPQNLSASRPQDRQFILSSKKLLLSDSGFYLCAWRGLAGELFFGEGSRLTVL.

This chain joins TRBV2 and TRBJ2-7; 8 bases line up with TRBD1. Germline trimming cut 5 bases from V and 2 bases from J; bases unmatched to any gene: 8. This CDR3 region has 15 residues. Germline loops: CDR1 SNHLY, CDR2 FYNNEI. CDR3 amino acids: CASSPDRGRTYEQYF. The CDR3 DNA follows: TGTGCCAGCAGTCCCGACAGGGGCCGTACCTACGAGCAGTACTTC.

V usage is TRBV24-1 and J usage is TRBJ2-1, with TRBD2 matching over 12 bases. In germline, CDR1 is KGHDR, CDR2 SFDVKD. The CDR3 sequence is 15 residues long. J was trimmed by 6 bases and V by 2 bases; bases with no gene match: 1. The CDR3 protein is CATSDSTSGSNEQFF. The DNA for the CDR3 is TGTGCCACCAGTGATTCGACTAGCGGGAGCAATGAGCAGTTCTTC.

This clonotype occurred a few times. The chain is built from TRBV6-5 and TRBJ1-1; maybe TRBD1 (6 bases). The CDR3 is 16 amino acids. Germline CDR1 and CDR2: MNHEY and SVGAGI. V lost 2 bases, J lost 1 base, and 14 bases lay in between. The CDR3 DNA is TGTGCCAGCAGTTACGGTCAGGGGATGGGGAACACTGAAGCTTTCTTT. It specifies CASSYGQGMGNTEAFF.

The chain's CDR3 is CASSPTPGRGPGANVLTF. The DNA of the CDR3 is TGCGCCAGCAGTCCCACCCCGGGCAGGGGGCCTGGGGCCAACGTCCTGACTTTC. This chain links TRBV23-1 with TRBJ2-6; TRBD1 aligns across 8 bases. TRBV23-1 is reported as an ORF; its role is uncertain. This CDR3 spans 18 amino acids. Germline trimming cut 4 bases from V and 2 bases from J; bases unmatched to any gene: 10.

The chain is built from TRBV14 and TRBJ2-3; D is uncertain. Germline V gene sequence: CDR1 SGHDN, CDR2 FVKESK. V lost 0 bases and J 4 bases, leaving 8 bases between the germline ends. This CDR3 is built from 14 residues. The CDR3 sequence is CASSQDRSADTQYF. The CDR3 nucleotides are TGTGCCAGCAGCCAAGATAGGAGCGCAGATACGCAGTATTTT. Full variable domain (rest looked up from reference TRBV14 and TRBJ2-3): EAGVTQFPSHSVIEKGQTVTLRCDPISGHDNLYWYRRVMGKEIKFLLHFVKESKQDESGMPNNRFLAERTGGTYSTLKVQPAELEDSGVYFCASSQDRSADTQYFGPGTRLTVL.

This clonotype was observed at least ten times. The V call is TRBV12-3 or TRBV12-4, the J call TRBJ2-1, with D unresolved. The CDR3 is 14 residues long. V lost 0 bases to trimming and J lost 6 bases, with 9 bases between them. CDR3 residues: CASSLARSVNEQFF. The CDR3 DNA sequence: TGTGCCAGCAGTTTAGCTCGATCCGTCAATGAGCAGTTCTTC.